The clone carrying this T cell receptor (beta chain) was seen only a few times. The antigen remains undetermined. Making TCR cDNA involved 5'RACE template switching, which added UMIs and a universal primer site. TCRdb independently ran MiXCR on the 5' RACE reads; one entry per CDR3 protein. The table lists about 580,000 distinct CDR3 sequences, about 17% of them singletons. This sample is drawn from a study of T cells after yellow fever vaccination. Across the whole study: The SMART-Seq v4 Ultra Low Input method served to prepare the low-cell-number fractions. General study points: Most clones from primary vaccination resurfaced after the booster (around 97% CD4, 88% CD8).

Germline V gene lookup returns CDR1 SGHAT and CDR2 FQDESV (reference sequence). The ends were cut back, 0 bases at V and 8 bases at J, with 14 bases in the middle. The length of the CDR3 is 15 residues. The specimen comprised PBMCs, sampled around 5 days after the first yellow fever vaccination. The chain joins TRBV11-1 to TRBJ2-1; weak D call: TRBD2 (5 bases). This TCR derives from a man aged 18 to 29 who received the YFV17D yellow fever vaccine. This CDR3 is CASSLATGAGDEQFF. The CDR3, as DNA: TGTGCCAGCAGCTTAGCGACGGGTGCCGGGGATGAGCAGTTCTTC.